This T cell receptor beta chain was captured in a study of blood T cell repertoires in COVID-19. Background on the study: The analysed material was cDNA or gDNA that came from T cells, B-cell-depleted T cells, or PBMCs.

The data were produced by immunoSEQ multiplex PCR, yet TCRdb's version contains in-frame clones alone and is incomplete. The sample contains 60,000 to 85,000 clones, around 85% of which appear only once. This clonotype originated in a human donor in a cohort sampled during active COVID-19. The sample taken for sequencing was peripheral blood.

The CDR3 spells CASGLALLAGGRGLKTQYF. The CDR3 DNA sequence: TGTGCTAGTGGTTTGGCTTTACTAGCGGGGGGCAGAGGATTGAAGACCCAGTACTTC. This rearrangement joins TRBV12-5 to TRBJ2-5, with TRBD2 identical over 12 bases. The length of the CDR3 is 19 residues. After removal of 1 base from V and 6 bases from J, the junction contained 15 bases not matched to a gene. Germline V gives CDR1 LGHNT, CDR2 FRNRAP.